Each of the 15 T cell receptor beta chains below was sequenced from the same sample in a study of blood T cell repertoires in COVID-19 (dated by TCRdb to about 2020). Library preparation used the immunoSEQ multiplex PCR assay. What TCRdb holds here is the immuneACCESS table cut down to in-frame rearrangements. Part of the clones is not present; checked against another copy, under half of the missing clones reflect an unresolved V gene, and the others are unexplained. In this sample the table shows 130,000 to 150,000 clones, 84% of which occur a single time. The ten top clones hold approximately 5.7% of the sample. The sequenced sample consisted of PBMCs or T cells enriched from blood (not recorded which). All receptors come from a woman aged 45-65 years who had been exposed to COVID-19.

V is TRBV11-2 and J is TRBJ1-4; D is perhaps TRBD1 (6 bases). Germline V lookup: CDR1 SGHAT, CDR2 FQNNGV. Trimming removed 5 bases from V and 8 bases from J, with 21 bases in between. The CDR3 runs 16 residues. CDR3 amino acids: CASSTYRAGIGEKLFF. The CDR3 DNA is TGTGCCAGCAGCACCTACAGGGCTGGGATAGGGGAAAAACTGTTTTTT.

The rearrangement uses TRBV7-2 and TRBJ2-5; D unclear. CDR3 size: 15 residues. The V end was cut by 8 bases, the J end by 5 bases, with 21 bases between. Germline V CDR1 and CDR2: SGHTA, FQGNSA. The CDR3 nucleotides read TGTGCCAGCCGGGTTGGATCAATAATAGAGGAGACCCAGTACTTC. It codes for CASRVGSIIEETQYF.

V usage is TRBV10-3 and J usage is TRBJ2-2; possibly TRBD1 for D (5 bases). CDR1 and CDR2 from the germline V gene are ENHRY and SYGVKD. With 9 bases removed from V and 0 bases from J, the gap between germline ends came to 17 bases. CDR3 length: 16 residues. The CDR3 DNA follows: TGTGCCATACCGGATAATCAGGGCGCGAACACCGGGGAGCTGTTTTTT. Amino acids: CAIPDNQGANTGELFF.

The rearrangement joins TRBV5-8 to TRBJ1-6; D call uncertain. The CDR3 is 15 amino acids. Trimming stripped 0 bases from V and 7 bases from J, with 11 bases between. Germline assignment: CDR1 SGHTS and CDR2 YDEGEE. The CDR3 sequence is CASSLAGVLNSPLHF. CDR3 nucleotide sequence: TGTGCCAGCAGCTTGGCCGGGGTCCTAAATTCACCCCTCCACTTT.

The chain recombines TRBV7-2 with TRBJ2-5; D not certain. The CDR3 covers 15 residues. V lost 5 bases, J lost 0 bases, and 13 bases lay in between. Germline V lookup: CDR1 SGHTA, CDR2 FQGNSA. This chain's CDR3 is CASSGAFHDQETQYF. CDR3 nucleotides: TGTGCCAGCAGCGGAGCCTTTCACGACCAAGAGACCCAGTACTTC.

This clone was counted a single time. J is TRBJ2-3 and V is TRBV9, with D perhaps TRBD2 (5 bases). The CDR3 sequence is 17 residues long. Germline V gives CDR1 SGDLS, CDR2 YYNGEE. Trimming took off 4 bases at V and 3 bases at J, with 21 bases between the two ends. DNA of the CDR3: TGTGCCAGCAGCCCCCGATCGGACTGGTCGGGGACAGATACGCAGTATTTT. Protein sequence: CASSPRSDWSGTDTQYF.

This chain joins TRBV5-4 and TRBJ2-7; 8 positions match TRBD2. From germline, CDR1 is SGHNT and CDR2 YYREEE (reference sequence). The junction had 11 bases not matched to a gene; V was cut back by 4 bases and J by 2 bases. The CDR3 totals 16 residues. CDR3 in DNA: TGTGCCAGCAGCCTGAGTTTGGGACTAGGGACCTACGAGCAGTACTTC. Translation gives CASSLSLGLGTYEQYF.

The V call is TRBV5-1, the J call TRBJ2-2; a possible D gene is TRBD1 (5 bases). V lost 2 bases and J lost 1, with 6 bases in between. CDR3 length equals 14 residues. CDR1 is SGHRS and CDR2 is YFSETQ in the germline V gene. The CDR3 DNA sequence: TGCGCCAGCAGCTTCCAGGGGAACACCGGGGAGCTGTTTTTT. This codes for CASSFQGNTGELFF.

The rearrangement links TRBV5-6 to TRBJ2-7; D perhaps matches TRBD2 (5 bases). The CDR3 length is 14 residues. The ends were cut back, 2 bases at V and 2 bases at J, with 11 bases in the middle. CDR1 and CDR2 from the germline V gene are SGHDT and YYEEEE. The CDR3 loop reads CASSFFRGAYEQYF. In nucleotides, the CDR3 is TGTGCCAGCAGCTTTTTCCGGGGAGCCTACGAGCAGTACTTC.

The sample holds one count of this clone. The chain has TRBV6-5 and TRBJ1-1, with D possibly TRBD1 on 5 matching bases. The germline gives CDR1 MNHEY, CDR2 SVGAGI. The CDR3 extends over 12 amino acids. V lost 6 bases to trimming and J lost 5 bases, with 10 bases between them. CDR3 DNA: TGTGCCAGCAGACGGGGGGGAACTGAAGCTTTCTTT. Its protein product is CASRRGGTEAFF.

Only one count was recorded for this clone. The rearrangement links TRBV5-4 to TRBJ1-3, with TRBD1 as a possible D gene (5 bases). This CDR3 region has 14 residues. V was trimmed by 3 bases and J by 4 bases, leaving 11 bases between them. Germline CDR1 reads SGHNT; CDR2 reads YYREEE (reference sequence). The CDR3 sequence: CASSYQGRGNTIYF. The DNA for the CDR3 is TGTGCCAGCAGCTACCAGGGCAGAGGAAACACCATATATTTT.

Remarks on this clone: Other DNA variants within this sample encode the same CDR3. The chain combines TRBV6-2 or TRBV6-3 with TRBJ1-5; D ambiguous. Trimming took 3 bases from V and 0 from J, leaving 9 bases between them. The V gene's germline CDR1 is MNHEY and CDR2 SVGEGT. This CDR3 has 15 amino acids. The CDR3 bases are TGTGCCAGCAGTTATGGGCAGACTAGCAATCAGCCCCAGCATTTT. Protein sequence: CASSYGQTSNQPQHF.

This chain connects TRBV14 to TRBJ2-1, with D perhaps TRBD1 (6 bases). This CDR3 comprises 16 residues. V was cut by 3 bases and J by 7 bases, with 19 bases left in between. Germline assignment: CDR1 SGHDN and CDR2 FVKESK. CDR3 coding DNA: TGTGCCAGCAGCCACGCAATTGGGGGCAGACTTAATGAGCAGTTCTTC. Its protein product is CASSHAIGGRLNEQFF. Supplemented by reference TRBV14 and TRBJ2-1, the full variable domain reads EAGVTQFPSHSVIEKGQTVTLRCDPISGHDNLYWYRRVMGKEIKFLLHFVKESKQDESGMPNNRFLAERTGGTYSTLKVQPAELEDSGVYFCASSHAIGGRLNEQFFGPGTRLTVL.

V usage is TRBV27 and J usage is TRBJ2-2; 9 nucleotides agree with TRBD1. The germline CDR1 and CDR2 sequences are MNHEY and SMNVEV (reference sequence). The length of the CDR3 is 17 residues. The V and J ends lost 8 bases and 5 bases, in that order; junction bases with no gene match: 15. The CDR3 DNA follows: TGTGCCAGCTCCACTTGGGGACAGGGTAGAGGGACCGGGGAGCTGTTTTTT. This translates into CASSTWGQGRGTGELFF.

The CDR3 here is CASSPTSGGVTGELFF. The CDR3 DNA follows: TGCGCCAGCAGCCCCACTAGCGGGGGTGTAACCGGGGAGCTGTTTTTT. V and J are TRBV4-3 and TRBJ2-2; 11 bases align to TRBD2. Germline V gene sequence: CDR1 LGHNA, CDR2 YSLEER. The CDR3 has 16 amino acids. V shed 4 bases and J 5 bases; nucleotides not matched to a gene: 6.